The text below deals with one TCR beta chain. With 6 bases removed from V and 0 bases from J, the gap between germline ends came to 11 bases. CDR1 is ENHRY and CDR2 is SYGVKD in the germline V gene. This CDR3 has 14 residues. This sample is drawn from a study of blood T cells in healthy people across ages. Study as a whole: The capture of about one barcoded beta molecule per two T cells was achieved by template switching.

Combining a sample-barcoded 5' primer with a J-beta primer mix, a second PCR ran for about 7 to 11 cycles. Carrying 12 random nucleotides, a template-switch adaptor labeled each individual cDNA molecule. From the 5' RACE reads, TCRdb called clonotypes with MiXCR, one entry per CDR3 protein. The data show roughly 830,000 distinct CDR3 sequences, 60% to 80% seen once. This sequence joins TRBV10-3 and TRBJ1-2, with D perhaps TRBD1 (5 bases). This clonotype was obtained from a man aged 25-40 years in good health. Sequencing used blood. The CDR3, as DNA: TGTGCCATCAGGCTGGGGGTGGCTAACTATGGCTACACCTTC. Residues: CAIRLGVANYGYTF.